What follows describes a single TCR beta chain. The sample belongs to a study of technical replicates of blood from a handful of donors. V shed 8 bases and J shed 5 bases, with 13 bases lying between them. Germline lookup yields CDR1 MNHEY and CDR2 SVGAGI. The CDR3 loop spans 13 amino acids. TCRdb's table, derived via immunoSEQ multiplex PCR, lists solely in-frame clones and lacks some. There are 80,000 or so clones in the sample; around 94% occur only once, and about 0.4% lies in the top ten. Sample: T cells isolated from PBMCs. This chain uses TRBV6-5 with TRBJ1-5, with D possibly matching TRBD1 (5 bases). This sequence was found in a human donor in good health. Here the CDR3 DNA reads TGTGCCAGCGGGAGGGGAAGGGATCAGCCCCAGCATTTT. This encodes CASGRGRDQPQHF.